This T cell receptor (beta chain) was retrieved from a study of T cell repertoires in cytomegalovirus infection. At the level of the study: In public TCR beta signatures, there were indications of both CMV infection and matching HLA type.

TCRdb itself ran the reads through MiXCR, one entry per CDR3 protein. The data contain almost 500,000 distinct CDR3 sequences, approximately 11% of them singletons. This clonotype was recorded a few times. The CDR3 has 16 amino acids. The trim removed 4 bases at V and 4 bases at J, leaving 12 bases unmatched. Per germline, CDR1 LGHDT and CDR2 YNNKEL (reference sequence). The sequence was collected from a human donor in good health (CMV status not recorded). Some clones in this sample may be carry-over from other donors' samples. This rearrangement joins TRBV3-1 to TRBJ1-2, with 7 nucleotides matching TRBD1. The sequencing input was PBMCs. The CDR3 is CASSPHDRASIYGYTF. CDR3 sequence (DNA): TGTGCCAGCAGCCCCCATGACAGGGCGAGTATCTATGGCTACACCTTC.